The T cell receptor beta chain under discussion was sequenced for a study of cytomegalovirus exposure and HLA in healthy donors. Study overall: Within an early data release were 65 million to 90 million unique TCRs drawn from HLA-typed donors. Findings of the study overall: HLA allele associations emerged for 16,951 TCR beta sequences in a later analysis, at 0.05 false discovery rate. Later analysis identified a missense DCLRE1C variant that was linked to TCR beta V- and J-gene trimming. Despite most TCR sequences being rare, some public TCRs occurred in many donors.

The PCR used 60 Vbeta and 13 Jbeta primers. Data came from immunoSEQ multiplex PCR; TCRdb stores just in-frame clones and leaves some out. Counted here are over 150,000 clones, roughly 80% occurring once; the ten biggest clones make up under 4.5%. Trimming cost V 4 bases and J 2 bases, with 9 bases left between them. The CDR3 is 13 amino acids. Germline-derived CDR1 and CDR2 are ENHRY and SYGVKD. On this clone: The antigen is not known.

The receptor's source is a woman between 40 and 55 years old in good health and CMV-seronegative. Sample: PBMCs. V usage is TRBV10-3 and J usage is TRBJ2-7; possible D gene TRBD1, 6 bases. The CDR3 nucleotides are TGTGCCATCAGTGGGACAGTGACCTACGAGCAGTACTTC. Protein: CAISGTVTYEQYF.